The 13 T cell receptor beta chains presented below share a single source sample, sequenced in a study of blood T cell repertoires in COVID-19. Profiled with immunoSEQ multiplex PCR; TCRdb holds only in-frame clones, not every one. The table shows 540,000 or so clones, with about 88% occurring only once. The source material was peripheral blood. The receptors were gathered from a woman between 45 and 60 years old with COVID-19, enrolled during active disease.

The chain recombines TRBV10-1 with TRBJ2-3; TRBD2 matches 14 bases. V was pared by 6 bases and J by 0 bases, with 5 bases of the junction left unmatched. CDR3 size: 17 residues. Germline V gene sequence: CDR1 WNHNN, CDR2 SYGVQD (reference sequence). For the CDR3, the DNA is TGCGCCAGCAGCTCCGGGACTAGCGGGGGTAGCACAGATACGCAGTATTTT. Residues: CASSSGTSGGSTDTQYF.

J is TRBJ2-1 and V is TRBV7-2, with a possible D match to TRBD2 (6 bases). CDR1 is SGHTA and CDR2 is FQGNSA in the germline V gene. The germline V and J ends were trimmed by 5 bases and 0 bases, with 14 bases remaining between them. The CDR3 consists of 16 residues. In nucleotides, the CDR3 is TGTGCCAGCAGCCTATACGGGGGTAGCTCCTACAATGAGCAGTTCTTC. As protein: CASSLYGGSSYNEQFF.

The V gene is TRBV4-1, the J gene TRBJ1-2; TRBD1 might be the D (5 bases). The germline gives CDR1 MGHRA, CDR2 YSYEKL. The length of the CDR3 is 15 residues. Trimming took off 3 bases at V and 8 bases at J, with 19 bases between the two ends. The CDR3 nucleotides are TGCGCCAGCAGCCAGGTCTGGCCAACCAGGGAAGGCTACACCTTC. It codes for CASSQVWPTREGYTF.

The chain combines TRBV4-1 with TRBJ2-3, with TRBD2 matching over 9 bases. Germline CDR1 and CDR2: MGHRA and YSYEKL. V trimming: 3 bases; J trimming: 1 base; junction bases outside the gene matches: 23. This CDR3 contains 22 residues. The CDR3 sequence is CASSHPKVGWASGVARTDTQYF. The CDR3, as DNA: TGCGCCAGCAGCCACCCCAAAGTCGGGTGGGCTAGCGGGGTGGCTCGCACAGATACGCAGTATTTT.

This clone was picked up one time. The junction departs from the called germline gene at one end, perhaps through a read error. This chain links TRBV6-1 with TRBJ2-7, with 9 bases aligning to TRBD1. The CDR3 extends over 13 amino acids. Germline CDR1 is MNHNS and CDR2 is SASEGT. The CDR3 spells CASRDRGIYEQYF. The CDR3 DNA reads as TGTGCCAGCCGTGACAGGGGGATTTACGAGCAGTACTTC.

The genes are TRBV6-6 and TRBJ1-1; D is unclear. CDR1 MNHNY and CDR2 SVGAGI come from the germline V gene (reference sequence). The CDR3 sequence is 14 residues long. V lost 0 bases to trimming and J lost 4 bases, with 9 bases between them. The CDR3 DNA reads as TGTGCCAGCAGTTACTCGACTTTAGGCACTGAAGCTTTCTTT. Translating it yields CASSYSTLGTEAFF.

The rearrangement joins TRBV6-5 to TRBJ2-2; D perhaps matches TRBD2 (7 bases). This CDR3 comprises 15 residues. CDR1 is MNHEY and CDR2 is SVGAGI in the germline V gene. V lost 6 bases to trimming and J lost 2 bases, with 13 bases between them. The chain's CDR3 is CASRGGAVNTGELFF. CDR3 sequence (DNA): TGTGCCAGCAGGGGGGGGGCCGTCAACACCGGGGAGCTGTTTTTT.

The J gene is TRBJ1-2, the V gene TRBV15; D unclear. With 5 bases removed from V and 7 bases from J, the gap between germline ends came to 11 bases. The CDR3 length is 12 residues. The germline CDR1 and CDR2 sequences are LNHNV and YYDKDF (reference sequence). The CDR3 DNA follows: TGTGCCACCAGCTATCTAGAAGGTGGCTACACCTTC. Its protein product is CATSYLEGGYTF.

This clone has just one count. This chain connects TRBV11-2 to TRBJ1-1; D remains unclear. V lost 5 bases to trimming and J lost 6 bases, with 7 bases between them. Germline V gene data show CDR1 as SGHAT and CDR2 as FQNNGV. The CDR3 has 11 residues. The CDR3, as DNA: TGTGCCAGCAGCCGGAGTGCTGAAGCTTTCTTT. Encoded protein: CASSRSAEAFF.

The V gene is TRBV21-1, the J gene TRBJ1-5. TRBV21-1 is designated a pseudogene. This CDR3 has 21 amino acids. The CDR3 coding sequence is TGTGCCAGCAATGGGCTGGGGACTCCGGAACCATGGGCCGATAGCAATCAGCCCCAGCATTTT. This codes for CASNGLGTPEPWADSNQPQHF.

The chain uses TRBV28 and TRBJ2-6; D is undetermined. The germline CDR1 and CDR2 sequences are MDHEN and SYDVKM. The CDR3 has 15 residues. V was pared by 3 bases and J by 4 bases, with 10 bases between. The CDR3 is CASSFGVLGANVLTF. The CDR3 nucleotides are TGTGCCAGCAGTTTCGGAGTACTGGGGGCCAACGTCCTGACTTTC. The variable domain in full, completed from reference TRBV28 and TRBJ2-6, reads DVKVTQSSRYLVKRTGEKVFLECVQDMDHENMFWYRQDPGLGLRLIYFSYDVKMKEKGDIPEGYSVSREKKERFSLILESASTNQTSMYLCASSFGVLGANVLTFGAGSRLTVL.

The rearrangement joins TRBV7-9 to TRBJ1-2; 9 nucleotides agree with TRBD1. Germline V gene data show CDR1 as SEHNR and CDR2 as FQNEAQ (reference sequence). CDR3 length: 15 amino acids. Germline trimming cut 7 bases from V and 6 bases from J; bases unmatched to any gene: 12. CDR3 sequence (DNA): TGTGCCAGCACCGCGGAGACAGGGGGAGCTCATGGCTACACCTTC. Protein product: CASTAETGGAHGYTF. Together with reference TRBV7-9 and TRBJ1-2, the CDR3 gives the full variable domain: DTGVSQNPRHKITKRGQNVTFRCDPISEHNRLYWYRQTLGQGPEFLTYFQNEAQLEKSRLLSDRFSAERPKGSFSTLEIQRTEQGDSAMYLCASTAETGGAHGYTFGSGTRLTVV.

The J gene is TRBJ2-1, the V gene TRBV5-1; 10 positions agree with TRBD2. The V gene end was trimmed by 2 bases and the J gene end by 0 bases; junction bases not matched to a gene: 2. The CDR3 has 16 residues. Per germline, CDR1 SGHRS and CDR2 YFSETQ. The CDR3 region has the DNA TGCGCCAGCAGCTTCCTAGCGGGGGTCTCCTACAATGAGCAGTTCTTC. Translating gives CASSFLAGVSYNEQFF.